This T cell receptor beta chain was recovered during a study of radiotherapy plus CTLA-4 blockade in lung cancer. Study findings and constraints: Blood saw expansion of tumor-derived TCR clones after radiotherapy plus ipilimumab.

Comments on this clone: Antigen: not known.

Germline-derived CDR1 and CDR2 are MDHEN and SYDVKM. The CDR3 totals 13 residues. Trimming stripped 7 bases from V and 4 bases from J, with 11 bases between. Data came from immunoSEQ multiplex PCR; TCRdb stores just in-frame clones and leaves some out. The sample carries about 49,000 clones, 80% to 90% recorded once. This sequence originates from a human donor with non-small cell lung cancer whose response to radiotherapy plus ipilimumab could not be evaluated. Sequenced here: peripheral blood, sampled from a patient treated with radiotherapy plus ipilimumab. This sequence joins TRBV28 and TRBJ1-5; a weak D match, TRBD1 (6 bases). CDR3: CASNKQGNQPQHF. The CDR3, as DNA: TGTGCCAGCAATAAACAGGGAAATCAGCCCCAGCATTTT.